The 21 T cell receptor beta chains in this list originate from one sample, sequenced in a study of blood T cell repertoires in COVID-19. The repertoire was sequenced with immunoSEQ multiplex PCR; TCRdb's copy has only in-frame clones and lacks some. Here the sample spans about 270,000 clones, around 92% being singletons. Sequenced material: peripheral blood. These receptors were obtained from a person under 35 with COVID-19, enrolled during active disease.

The genes are TRBV25-1 and TRBJ2-2; 8 bases agree with TRBD2. CDR1 is MGHDK and CDR2 is SYGVNS in the germline V gene. This CDR3 has 18 amino acids. The ends lost 5 bases at V and 0 bases at J; junction bases unmatched: 11. CDR3 residues: CASSTLSAGGSNTGELFF. In DNA, the CDR3 is TGTGCCAGCAGTACCCTTTCCGCGGGAGGATCGAACACCGGGGAGCTGTTTTTT.

V and J are TRBV2 and TRBJ2-7; a weak D match, TRBD2 (5 bases). The germline CDR1 and CDR2 sequences are SNHLY and FYNNEI. V was shortened by 7 bases and J by 1 base, with 14 bases between the two germline ends. The CDR3 is made up of 14 amino acids. The DNA for the CDR3 is TGTGCCAGCATGAGCGGAACATTTTCCTACGAGCAGTACTTC. Translation: CASMSGTFSYEQYF. Drawing the rest from reference TRBV2 and TRBJ2-7, the complete variable domain is EPEVTQTPSHQVTQMGQEVILRCVPISNHLYFYWYRQILGQKVEFLVSFYNNEISEKSEIFDDQFSVERPDGSNFTLKIRSTKLEDSAMYFCASMSGTFSYEQYFGPGTRLTVT.

The chain combines TRBV5-1 with TRBJ1-1; maybe TRBD1 (5 bases). The germline V gene encodes CDR1 SGHRS and CDR2 YFSETQ. The V end was cut by 0 bases, the J end by 4 bases, with 10 bases between. CDR3 length equals 14 residues. In DNA form, the CDR3 reads TGCGCCAGCAGCTTGGAGGGGTTGGGCACTGAAGCTTTCTTT. Protein product: CASSLEGLGTEAFF.

V usage is TRBV19 and J usage is TRBJ2-7; 10 bases are shared with TRBD2. There are 12 residues in the CDR3. Trimming removed 10 bases from V and 5 bases from J; junction bases left unmatched: 5. Germline V gene lookup returns CDR1 LNHDA and CDR2 SQIVND (reference sequence). Written as DNA, the CDR3 is TGTGCCAAACTAGCGGGATTCGACGAGCAGTACTTC. Translated: CAKLAGFDEQYF. The full variable domain, with the rest looked up from reference TRBV19 and TRBJ2-7, is DGGITQSPKYLFRKEGQNVTLSCEQNLNHDAMYWYRQDPGQGLRLIYYSQIVNDFQKGDIAEGYSVSREKKESFPLTVTSAQKNPTAFYLCAKLAGFDEQYFGPGTRLTVT.

The gene calls are TRBV3-1 (or the pseudogene TRBV3-2) and TRBJ2-3; TRBD2 matches 7 bases. This CDR3 spans 15 amino acids. Germline trimming cut 4 bases from V and 2 bases from J; bases unmatched to any gene: 6. Germline CDR1 is LGHDT and CDR2 is YNNKEL (reference sequence). CDR3: CASSPYQRDTDTQYF. CDR3 DNA: TGTGCCAGCAGCCCCTACCAGCGGGACACAGATACGCAGTATTTT.

The chain carries TRBV6-5 and TRBJ2-3; D is unresolved. This CDR3 contains 15 residues. V lost 0 bases to trimming and J lost 0 bases, with 7 bases between them. CDR1 and CDR2 (germline): MNHEY, SVGAGI. The CDR3 spells CASSYSRDSTDTQYF. CDR3 coding DNA: TGTGCCAGCAGTTACTCGAGAGATAGCACAGATACGCAGTATTTT.

This sequence joins TRBV24-1 and TRBJ1-1; possible D gene TRBD1, 6 bases. The V and J ends lost 2 bases and 4 bases respectively, with 13 bases between them. CDR3 size: 15 residues. Germline V gene lookup returns CDR1 KGHDR and CDR2 SFDVKD. DNA of the CDR3: TGTGCCACCAGTGATTCCAGGGGTACAGGCACTGAAGCTTTCTTT. It translates to CATSDSRGTGTEAFF.

V usage is TRBV5-6 and J usage is TRBJ2-5, with D unresolved. Germline V gives CDR1 SGHDT, CDR2 YYEEEE. This CDR3 has 13 residues. V was pared by 2 bases and J by 3 bases, with 8 bases between. The DNA for the CDR3 is TGTGCCAGCAGCTTTACTTCTGAAGAGACCCAGTACTTC. The encoded protein is CASSFTSEETQYF.

The V call is TRBV4-1, the J call TRBJ2-3; 9 bases line up with TRBD2. The CDR3 length is 15 residues. The germline CDR1 and CDR2 sequences are MGHRA and YSYEKL. The J segment lost 0 bases and the V segment lost 6 bases, leaving 4 bases of the junction unmatched. The DNA for the CDR3 is TGCGCCAGCAGTATCAGCGGGAGGAGCACAGATACGCAGTATTTT. It codes for CASSISGRSTDTQYF.

The rearrangement links TRBV2 to TRBJ2-7, with D possibly matching TRBD1 (5 bases). Germline V gene lookup returns CDR1 SNHLY and CDR2 FYNNEI. Between the trimmed V and J ends, which lost 6 bases and 4 bases, there was a span of 16 bases. This CDR3 has 14 amino acids. The CDR3 region is CASRANPQEYEQYF. For the CDR3, the DNA is TGTGCCAGCAGAGCTAATCCACAGGAATACGAGCAGTACTTC.

This chain uses TRBV5-1 with TRBJ2-7, with D perhaps TRBD2 (6 bases). CDR1 and CDR2 from the germline V gene are SGHRS and YFSETQ. The CDR3 extends over 17 amino acids. V shed 0 bases and J shed 3 bases, with 19 bases lying between them. The CDR3 here is CASSLESPSGRYYEQYF. Here the CDR3 DNA reads TGCGCCAGCAGCTTGGAGTCCCCGAGCGGGCGGTACTACGAGCAGTACTTC.

The chain carries TRBV27 and TRBJ1-1; D is unclear. Germline CDR1 is MNHEY and CDR2 is SMNVEV (reference sequence). This CDR3 spans 14 amino acids. V was shortened by 2 bases and J by 7 bases, with 14 bases between the two germline ends. The CDR3 sequence: CASSLSPGVNEAFF. The CDR3 DNA reads TGTGCCAGCAGTTTAAGTCCAGGTGTGAATGAAGCTTTCTTT.

The rearrangement joins TRBV5-1 to TRBJ2-1; no firm D call. Between the trimmed V and J ends, which lost 0 bases and 15 bases, there was a span of 13 bases. CDR3 length: 12 residues. CDR1 is SGHRS and CDR2 is YFSETQ in the germline V gene. The CDR3 spells CASSLGLASPFF. CDR3 DNA: TGCGCCAGCAGCTTGGGCTTAGCAAGTCCGTTCTTC.

This clone was seen a few times. V usage is TRBV5-4 and J usage is TRBJ2-7; 9 bases agree with TRBD2. The CDR3 is 14 residues long. Germline CDR1 is SGHNT and CDR2 is YYREEE (reference sequence). After removal of 2 bases from V and 9 bases from J, the junction contained 9 bases not matched to a gene. The CDR3 reads CASSLAGGLGGQYF. The CDR3, as DNA: TGTGCCAGCAGCTTAGCGGGAGGCTTAGGCGGGCAGTACTTC.

This chain joins TRBV5-1 and TRBJ2-7; 12 bases align to TRBD2. This CDR3 has 16 amino acids. Looked up from germline, CDR1 is SGHRS and CDR2 is YFSETQ. The J segment lost 2 bases and the V segment lost 0 bases, leaving 3 bases of the junction unmatched. The chain's CDR3 is CASSLELAGGAYEQYF. CDR3 nucleotides: TGCGCCAGCAGCTTGGAACTAGCGGGAGGAGCCTACGAGCAGTACTTC.

The chain carries TRBV6-2 or TRBV6-3 and TRBJ1-2; the D is unclear. Germline-derived CDR1 and CDR2 are MNHEY and SVGEGT. CDR3 length equals 13 residues. Trimming took off 2 bases at V and 2 bases at J, with 6 bases between the two ends. The CDR3 is CASSYGDNYGYTF. CDR3 DNA sequence: TGTGCCAGCAGTTACGGAGACAACTATGGCTACACCTTC.

This chain links TRBV20-1 with TRBJ2-1; no firm D call. CDR1 is DFQATT, CDR2 SNEGSKA, per germline (reference sequence). V gave up 5 bases and J gave up 10 bases, with 12 bases separating them. This CDR3 contains 11 residues. The CDR3 spells CSAAYYDEQFF. CDR3 coding DNA: TGCAGTGCTGCTTACTACGACGAGCAGTTCTTC.

This chain connects TRBV5-1 to TRBJ2-1; 7 bases are a match to TRBD2. This CDR3 contains 16 residues. Germline CDR1 and CDR2: SGHRS and YFSETQ. V was pared by 3 bases and J by 8 bases, with 14 bases of the junction left unmatched. The CDR3 loop reads CASSSGGLSLSYEQFF. CDR3 bases: TGCGCCAGCAGCTCGGGGGGACTATCTCTAAGTTATGAGCAGTTCTTC.

The chain recombines TRBV19 with TRBJ2-7; 8 bases are shared with TRBD2. The CDR3 runs to 13 residues. Trimming took 5 bases from V and 4 from J; bases not matched to a gene: 4. Germline V gene lookup returns CDR1 LNHDA and CDR2 SQIVND (reference sequence). The CDR3 protein is CASSPTSEYEQYF. For the CDR3, the DNA is TGTGCCAGTAGTCCGACTAGCGAGTACGAGCAGTACTTC.

V usage is TRBV5-4 and J usage is TRBJ2-5, with a tentative D call TRBD1 (5 bases). V was shortened by 2 bases and J by 5 bases, with 10 bases between the two germline ends. The germline CDR1 and CDR2 sequences are SGHNT and YYREEE (reference sequence). The CDR3 has 13 amino acids. In nucleotides, the CDR3 is TGTGCCAGCAGCTTAAGGCAGGGCGAGACCCAGTACTTC. Protein product: CASSLRQGETQYF.

The chain has TRBV2 and TRBJ1-1; TRBD1 aligns across 7 bases. Germline CDR1 is SNHLY and CDR2 is FYNNEI. After removal of 9 bases from V and 0 bases from J, the junction contained 7 bases not matched to a gene. This CDR3 spans 14 amino acids. CDR3 protein: CARIKTGMNTEAFF. In DNA, the CDR3 is TGTGCCAGAATCAAGACAGGGATGAACACTGAAGCTTTCTTT.